This T cell receptor beta chain emerged from a study of blood T cell repertoires in COVID-19. The table came from immunoSEQ multiplex PCR; TCRdb's copy has only in-frame clones and leaves some out. The table shows 130,000 or so clones, with approximately 89% occurring only once. The CDR3 is 13 amino acids. Germline CDR1 MGHDK, CDR2 SYGVNS. Trimming shortened V by 6 bases and J by 7 bases, and 16 bases separated the two germline ends. The sequence came from a man in his 60s with active or convalescent COVID-19. V is TRBV25-1 and J is TRBJ2-7; the D gene is possibly TRBD1 (6 bases). Sequenced sample: peripheral blood. CDR3 amino acids: CASSRGQIFEQYF. The CDR3 bases are TGTGCCAGCAGCCGCGGACAGATCTTTGAGCAGTACTTC.